This T cell receptor beta chain was sequenced in a study of cytomegalovirus exposure and HLA in healthy donors. About the study: Ancestry clustering placed about 80% of roughly 400 genotyped donors in the Caucasian-associated cluster.

PCR amplification relied on 60 Vbeta primers (plus 13 Jbeta primers). Repertoires were generated with immunoSEQ multiplex PCR, while TCRdb's copy carries only in-frame clones and drops some. The data hold roughly 150,000 clones, with 80% observed a single time. This clone has just one count. Its matching antigen is unknown. Study-wide results and limits: Under in vitro conditions, a few CMV-associated chains were confirmed as specific for CMV antigens. On later analysis, the bulk of CMV-associated TCR beta chains appeared to be HLA-restricted. HLA-A and HLA-B allele assignments for most subjects were reportedly predicted accurately using TCR beta sequences.

V lost 4 bases and J 4 bases, leaving 7 bases between the germline ends. The CDR3 extends over 11 amino acids. Germline V gives CDR1 GTSNPN, CDR2 SVGIG (reference sequence). V gene TRBV30 combines with J gene TRBJ1-2; D gene unclear. The sequence was obtained from a man aged 25-45 years in good health and CMV-seronegative. The sequenced sample consisted of PBMCs. The CDR3 reads CAWKTAYGYTF. The CDR3, as DNA: TGTGCCTGGAAAACAGCCTATGGCTACACCTTC. Combining the CDR3 with reference TRBV30 and TRBJ1-2 gives the whole variable domain SQTIHQWPATLVQPVGSPLSLECTVEGTSNPNLYWYRQAAGRGLQLLFYSVGIGQISSEVPQNLSASRPQDRQFILSSKKLLLSDSGFYLCAWKTAYGYTFGSGTRLTVV.